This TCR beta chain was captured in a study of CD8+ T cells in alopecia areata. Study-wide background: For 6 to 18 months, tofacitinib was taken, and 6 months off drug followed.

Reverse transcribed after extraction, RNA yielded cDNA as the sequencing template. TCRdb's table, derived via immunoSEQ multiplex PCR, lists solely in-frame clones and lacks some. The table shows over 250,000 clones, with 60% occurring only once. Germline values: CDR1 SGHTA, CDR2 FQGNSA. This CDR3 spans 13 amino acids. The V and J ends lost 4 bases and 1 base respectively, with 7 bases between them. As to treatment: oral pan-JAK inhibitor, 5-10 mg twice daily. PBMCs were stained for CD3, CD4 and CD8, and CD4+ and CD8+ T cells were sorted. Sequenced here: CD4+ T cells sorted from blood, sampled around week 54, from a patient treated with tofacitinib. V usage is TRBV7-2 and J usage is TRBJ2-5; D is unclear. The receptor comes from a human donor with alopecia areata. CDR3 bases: TGTGCCAGCAGCTCAGTTCGCCAAGAGACCCAGTACTTC. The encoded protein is CASSSVRQETQYF.